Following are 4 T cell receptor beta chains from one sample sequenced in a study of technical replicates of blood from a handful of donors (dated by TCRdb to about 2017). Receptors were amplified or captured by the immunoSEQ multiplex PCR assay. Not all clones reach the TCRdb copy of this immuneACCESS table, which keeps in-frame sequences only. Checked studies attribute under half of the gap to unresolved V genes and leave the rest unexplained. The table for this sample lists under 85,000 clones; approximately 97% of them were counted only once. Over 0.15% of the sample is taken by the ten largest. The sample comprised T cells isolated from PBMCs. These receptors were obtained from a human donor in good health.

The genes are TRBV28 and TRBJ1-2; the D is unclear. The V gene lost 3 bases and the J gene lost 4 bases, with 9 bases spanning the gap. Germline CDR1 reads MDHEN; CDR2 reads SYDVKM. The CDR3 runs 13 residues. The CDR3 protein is CASSFENLYGYTF. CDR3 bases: TGTGCCAGCAGTTTTGAGAACCTCTATGGCTACACCTTC.

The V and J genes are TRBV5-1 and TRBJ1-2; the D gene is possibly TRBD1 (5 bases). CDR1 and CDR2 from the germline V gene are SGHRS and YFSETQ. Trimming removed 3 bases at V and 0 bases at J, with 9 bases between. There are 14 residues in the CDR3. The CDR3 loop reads CASSSGDSNYGYTF. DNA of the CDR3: TGCGCCAGCAGCTCGGGGGACTCTAACTATGGCTACACCTTC.

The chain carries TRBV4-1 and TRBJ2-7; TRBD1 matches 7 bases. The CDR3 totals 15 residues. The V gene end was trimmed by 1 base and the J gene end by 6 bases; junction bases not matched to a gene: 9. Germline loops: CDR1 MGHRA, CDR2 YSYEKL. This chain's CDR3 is CASSQAAGGVSEQYF. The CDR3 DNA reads TGCGCCAGCAGCCAAGCCGCAGGGGGTGTGAGCGAGCAGTACTTC.

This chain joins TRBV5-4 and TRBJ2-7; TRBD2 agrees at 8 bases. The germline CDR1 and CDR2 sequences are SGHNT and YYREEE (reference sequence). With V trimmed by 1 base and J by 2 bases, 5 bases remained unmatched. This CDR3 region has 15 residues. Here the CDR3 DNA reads TGTGCCAGCAGCTTGCGGGCGGGGGGCCCCTACGAGCAGTACTTC. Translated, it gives CASSLRAGGPYEQYF.